This paragraph reports one T cell receptor (beta chain). Produced via immunoSEQ multiplex PCR; TCRdb's table is partial and in-frame only. The profile shows some 2 million clones, about 95% of them singletons. This sample is drawn from a study of shared clonotypes between healthy human individuals. Germline V gene data show CDR1 as MNHEY and CDR2 as SMNVEV (reference sequence). V gave up 6 bases and J gave up 5 bases, with 26 bases separating them. This CDR3 spans 19 amino acids. CD45RO-negative cells were positively selected for CCR7, leaving out terminally differentiated effector memory CD45RA+ cells. Everyone who donated was a Caucasian adult who lived in Nashville, Tennessee.

This chain links TRBV27 with TRBJ1-6; perhaps TRBD1 as D (5 bases). The source is a man younger than 30 in good health. Material: naive CD8+ T cells sorted from blood. The CDR3, as DNA: TGTGCCAGCAGCCCCCCTTGGGCAGGGTACAAGAGACATAATTCACCCCTCCACTTT. Protein product: CASSPPWAGYKRHNSPLHF.